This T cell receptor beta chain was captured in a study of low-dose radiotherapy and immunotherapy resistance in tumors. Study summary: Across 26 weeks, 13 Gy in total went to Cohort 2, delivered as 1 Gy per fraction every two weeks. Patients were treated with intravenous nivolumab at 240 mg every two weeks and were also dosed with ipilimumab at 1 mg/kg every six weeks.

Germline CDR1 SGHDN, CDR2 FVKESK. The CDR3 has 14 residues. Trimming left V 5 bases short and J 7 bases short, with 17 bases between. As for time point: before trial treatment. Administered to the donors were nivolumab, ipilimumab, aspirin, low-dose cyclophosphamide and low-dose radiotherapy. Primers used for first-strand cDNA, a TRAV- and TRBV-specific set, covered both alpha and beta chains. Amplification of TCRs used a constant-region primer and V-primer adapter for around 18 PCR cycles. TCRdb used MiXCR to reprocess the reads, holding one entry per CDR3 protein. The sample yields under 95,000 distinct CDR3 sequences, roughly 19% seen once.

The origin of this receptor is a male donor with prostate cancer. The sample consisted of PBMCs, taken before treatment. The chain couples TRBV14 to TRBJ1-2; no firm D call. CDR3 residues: CASSVSARPGGYTF. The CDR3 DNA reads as TGTGCCAGCAGCGTCAGCGCCCGTCCGGGTGGCTACACCTTC.